What follows are 8 T cell receptor beta chains derived from one specimen sequenced in a study of CD8 T cells in Susac syndrome. Random-hexamer reverse transcription was applied to about 0.5 to 1 ug RNA. TCRdb reanalysed the immunoSEQ multiplex PCR reads using MiXCR and keeps one entry per CDR3 protein. The sample yields tens of thousands of distinct CDR3 sequences, 90% to 97% seen once. Sample: CD8+ T cells from PBMCs. Receptors were obtained from a human donor with Susac syndrome.

The chain employs TRBV4-2 and TRBJ1-3; D is perhaps TRBD1 (6 bases). V was trimmed by 0 bases and J by 0 bases, leaving 18 bases between them. This CDR3 is built from 19 residues. Germline CDR1 is LGHNA and CDR2 is YNFKEQ. The CDR3 DNA follows: TGTGCCAGCAGCCAAGATCCGGGGGGCCTACAAGTCTCTGGAAACACCATATATTTT. It encodes CASSQDPGGLQVSGNTIYF.

The genes are TRBV20-1 and TRBJ2-3; D remains ambiguous. The CDR3 consists of 12 residues. Trimming stripped 0 bases from V and 2 bases from J, with 3 bases between. Germline lookup yields CDR1 DFQATT and CDR2 SNEGSKA (reference sequence). Here the CDR3 reads CSAREPTDTQYF. The CDR3 DNA reads TGCAGTGCTAGAGAGCCCACAGATACGCAGTATTTT.

This chain connects TRBV12-3 or TRBV12-4 to TRBJ2-5; 9 bases map to TRBD1. This CDR3 has 14 residues. J lost 5 bases, V lost 5 bases, and 6 bases had no gene match. In DNA form, the CDR3 reads TGTGCCAGCAGTGAACAGGGGGCGAGGGAGACCCAGTACTTC. It codes for CASSEQGARETQYF.

Only a few counts were recorded for this clonotype. This chain joins TRBV19 and TRBJ2-1; no clear D. The CDR3 totals 11 residues. Between the trimmed V and J ends, which lost 5 bases and 10 bases, there was a span of 9 bases. Per the germline V gene, CDR1 is LNHDA and CDR2 is SQIVND (reference sequence). The CDR3 nucleotides read TGTGCCAGTAGTGCCGGGCAGGAGCAGTTCTTC. Protein sequence: CASSAGQEQFF.

This chain links TRBV12-3 or TRBV12-4 with TRBJ1-2, with a tentative D call TRBD1 (6 bases). Trimming cost V 0 bases and J 8 bases, with 13 bases left between them. The CDR3 spans 14 residues. The DNA of the CDR3 is TGTGCCAGCAGTTTAGCGGGGGCGGGAGACGGCTACACCTTC. Amino acid sequence: CASSLAGAGDGYTF.

The chain recombines TRBV20-1 with TRBJ1-4, with 10 bases identical to TRBD1. Germline assignment: CDR1 DFQATT and CDR2 SNEGSKA (reference sequence). V gave up 4 bases and J gave up 0 bases; unmatched junction bases: 5. This CDR3 comprises 16 residues. The CDR3 coding sequence is TGCAGTGCTACGGGACAGGGGACCGCAACTAATGAAAAACTGTTTTTT. Translated, it gives CSATGQGTATNEKLFF.

The V call is TRBV3-1, the J call TRBJ1-2; D remains unclear. In germline, CDR1 is LGHDT, CDR2 YNNKEL (reference sequence). This CDR3 has 12 amino acids. V lost 1 base, J lost 3 bases, and 3 bases lay in between. The CDR3 DNA sequence: TGTGCCAGCAGCCAAGGACACTATGGCTACACCTTC. As protein: CASSQGHYGYTF.

This clonotype was seen a single time. The chain is built from TRBV20-1 and TRBJ2-5, with 8 bases lining up with TRBD2. This CDR3 comprises 15 residues. Germline V CDR1 and CDR2: DFQATT, SNEGSKA (reference sequence). Losses at the gene ends were 3 bases for V and 7 bases for J; bases not matched to a gene: 13. As DNA, the CDR3 is TGCAGTGCTAGTGGGGAGCGGGGGTCATTGGGGACCCAGTACTTC. Residues: CSASGERGSLGTQYF.